This entry lists 22 T cell receptor beta chains sequenced from one sample in a study of OX40 agonist ivuxolimab in advanced cancers. Some clones are missing from TCRdb's copy, which holds only in-frame ones; the method was immunoSEQ multiplex PCR. Among about 91,000 clones listed, more than 75% were seen once. Here the sequenced sample was CD4+ or CD8+ T cells sorted from blood, taken in a trial of the OX40 agonist ivuxolimab. The origin of the receptors is an adult with an advanced solid tumor such as melanoma, head and neck, liver or kidney cancer.

This chain connects TRBV2 to TRBJ2-1; TRBD2 matches at 7 bases. Per the germline V gene, CDR1 is SNHLY and CDR2 is FYNNEI. CDR3 length: 16 amino acids. Trimming at V came to 2 bases and at J to 3 bases, leaving 7 bases not matched to a gene. The CDR3 loop is CASSERSSGIYNEQFF. In nucleotides, the CDR3 is TGTGCCAGCAGTGAACGGTCGAGCGGGATCTACAATGAGCAGTTCTTC.

CDR3 sequence reads: CASRGRGAAGANVLTF. The CDR3, as DNA: TGTGCCAGTAGGGGCAGGGGAGCCGCTGGGGCCAACGTCCTGACTTTC. The chain uses TRBV19 and TRBJ2-6, with D tentatively TRBD1 (6 bases). V lost 6 bases and J lost 2, with 14 bases in between. CDR3 length: 16 amino acids. CDR1 and CDR2 from the germline V gene are LNHDA and SQIVND (reference sequence). The entire variable domain, with the rest obtained from reference TRBV19 and TRBJ2-6, is as follows: DGGITQSPKYLFRKEGQNVTLSCEQNLNHDAMYWYRQDPGQGLRLIYYSQIVNDFQKGDIAEGYSVSREKKESFPLTVTSAQKNPTAFYLCASRGRGAAGANVLTFGAGSRLTVL.

The rearrangement links TRBV6-5 to TRBJ1-1; a possible D gene is TRBD1 (5 bases). V gave up 6 bases and J gave up 3 bases, with 17 bases separating them. This CDR3 contains 15 residues. The germline gives CDR1 MNHEY, CDR2 SVGAGI. DNA for the CDR3: TGTGCCAGCAGAATTACCAGGGCTCAGGACACTGAAGCTTTCTTT. It codes for CASRITRAQDTEAFF.

This CDR3 reads CASSSRGGVTEAFF. The CDR3 DNA is TGTGCCAGCAGTTCCCGGGGAGGGGTCACTGAAGCTTTCTTT. The chain carries TRBV6-6 and TRBJ1-1; D might be TRBD1 (5 bases). CDR3 length: 14 residues. Germline CDR1 and CDR2: MNHNY and SVGAGI (reference sequence). The V and J ends lost 4 bases and 4 bases respectively, with 13 bases between them.

J is TRBJ2-5 and V is TRBV19; TRBD1 matches 7 bases. Germline V gene lookup returns CDR1 LNHDA and CDR2 SQIVND (reference sequence). This CDR3 spans 15 amino acids. Trimming at V came to 5 bases and at J to 1 base, leaving 7 bases not matched to a gene. The CDR3 bases are TGTGCCAGTAGTCCCTCGACAGGGCGCCAAGAGACCCAGTACTTC. It encodes CASSPSTGRQETQYF.

V usage is TRBV18 and J usage is TRBJ1-2; possibly TRBD1 for D (5 bases). CDR3 length equals 14 residues. Germline loops: CDR1 KGHSH, CDR2 LQKENI. Trimming left V 4 bases short and J 2 bases short, with 11 bases between. DNA of the CDR3: TGTGCCAGCTCACTCCGGGACTACAACTATGGCTACACCTTC. As protein: CASSLRDYNYGYTF.

The V and J genes are TRBV11-2 and TRBJ1-1; the D is unclear. Trimming removed 0 bases at V and 0 bases at J, with 5 bases between. Germline-derived CDR1 and CDR2 are SGHAT and FQNNGV. CDR3 length: 14 residues. DNA of the CDR3: TGTGCCAGCAGCTTAGATGGGGTGAACACTGAAGCTTTCTTT. As protein: CASSLDGVNTEAFF.

This sequence joins TRBV27 and TRBJ1-1; 12 nucleotides line up with TRBD1. The length of the CDR3 is 17 residues. Germline lookup yields CDR1 MNHEY and CDR2 SMNVEV (reference sequence). V dropped 1 base and J dropped 4; count of bases not matched to a gene: 7. The CDR3 here is CASSLFGTGGLGTEAFF. The CDR3 DNA is TGTGCCAGCAGTTTATTCGGGACAGGGGGCTTGGGCACTGAAGCTTTCTTT.

This clone occurred once. This chain links TRBV5-8 with TRBJ2-5; D remains ambiguous. Trimming took off 0 bases at V and 1 base at J, with 7 bases between the two ends. The V gene's germline CDR1 is SGHTS and CDR2 YDEGEE. CDR3 length: 14 amino acids. The CDR3 protein is CASSLAPAQETQYF. Written as DNA, the CDR3 is TGTGCCAGCAGCTTGGCCCCAGCCCAAGAGACCCAGTACTTC.

This clone was seen just once. The CDR3 coding sequence is TGTGCCAGCTCAACAGGGGCCGAGCAGTACGTC. Translated: CASSTGAEQYV. The J gene is TRBJ2-7, the V gene TRBV28, with 7 nucleotides matching TRBD1. Germline assignment: CDR1 MDHEN and CDR2 SYDVKM. The V gene end was trimmed by 8 bases and the J gene end by 6 bases; junction bases not matched to a gene: 4. This CDR3 contains 11 residues.

V gene TRBV25-1 combines with J gene TRBJ2-7, with 9 bases lining up with TRBD1. Germline CDR1 is MGHDK and CDR2 is SYGVNS. Trimming at V came to 5 bases and at J to 4 bases, leaving 12 bases not matched to a gene. The CDR3 runs 16 residues. The CDR3 reads CASSRNLGTGIYEQYF. In DNA, the CDR3 is TGTGCCAGCAGTAGGAATTTAGGGACAGGGATTTACGAGCAGTACTTC.

V usage is TRBV5-4 and J usage is TRBJ2-7; TRBD2 matches at 11 bases. This CDR3 is 16 amino acids long. Germline V gives CDR1 SGHNT, CDR2 YYREEE (reference sequence). Trimming took 0 bases from V and 2 from J; bases not matched to a gene: 4. Written as DNA, the CDR3 is TGTGCCAGCAGCTTGGGGCTAGCGGGAGGCCCCTACGAGCAGTACTTC. Residues: CASSLGLAGGPYEQYF. Based on the CDR3 plus reference TRBV5-4 and TRBJ2-7, the full variable domain is ETGVTQSPTHLIKTRGQQVTLRCSSQSGHNTVSWYQQALGQGPQFIFQYYREEENGRGNFPPRFSGLQFPNYSSELNVNALELDDSALYLCASSLGLAGGPYEQYFGPGTRLTVT.

The rearrangement uses TRBV7-9 and TRBJ2-5; weak D call: TRBD2 (6 bases). V shed 4 bases and J shed 4 bases, with 7 bases lying between them. CDR1 is SEHNR, CDR2 FQNEAQ, per germline (reference sequence). This CDR3 has 12 amino acids. DNA for the CDR3: TGTGCCAGCAGCTCCGGGGGAGAGACCCAGTACTTC. Residues: CASSSGGETQYF.

The rearrangement uses TRBV11-3 and TRBJ1-3, with D possibly matching TRBD1 (6 bases). The CDR3 loop spans 13 amino acids. Germline assignment: CDR1 SGHNT and CDR2 YENEEA. V lost 8 bases and J 8 bases, leaving 16 bases between the germline ends. CDR3 bases: TGTGCCAGCTTCTCATACAGGGCAGACACCATATATTTT. This codes for CASFSYRADTIYF.

This chain links TRBV18 with TRBJ2-1; TRBD2 matches at 7 bases. Germline values: CDR1 KGHSH, CDR2 LQKENI. The CDR3 is made up of 16 amino acids. Unmatched junction bases numbered 18, after V lost 6 bases and J lost 10 bases. This CDR3 is CASSPSLAGQRGEQFF. Here the CDR3 DNA reads TGTGCCAGCTCGCCTTCCTTAGCGGGTCAACGGGGGGAGCAGTTCTTC.

The CDR3 sequence is CASSPRDEIAYEQYV. The DNA of the CDR3 is TGCGCCAGCAGCCCCCGGGATGAGATAGCCTACGAGCAGTACGTC. The chain employs TRBV4-1 and TRBJ2-7; TRBD2 might be the D (5 bases). Germline V gives CDR1 MGHRA, CDR2 YSYEKL. Trimming took off 4 bases at V and 2 bases at J, with 15 bases between the two ends. CDR3 length: 15 residues.

The V gene is TRBV27, the J gene TRBJ1-1; 7 nucleotides match TRBD1. CDR1 is MNHEY, CDR2 SMNVEV, per germline (reference sequence). The J segment lost 8 bases and the V segment lost 6 bases, leaving 9 bases of the junction unmatched. The length of the CDR3 is 13 residues. For the CDR3, the DNA is TGTGCCAGCAGGGAACGACAGGGAATGGAAGCTTTCTTT. Translated: CASRERQGMEAFF.

The chain couples TRBV10-1 to TRBJ2-7, with TRBD1 identical over 10 bases. The length of the CDR3 is 13 residues. Unmatched junction bases numbered 5, after V lost 7 bases and J lost 5 bases. The germline V gene encodes CDR1 WNHNN and CDR2 SYGVQD (reference sequence). This CDR3 reads CASTRDRGHEQYF. CDR3 in DNA: TGCGCCAGCACCCGGGACAGGGGCCACGAGCAGTACTTC.

CDR3 residues: CASSLASWGTNTEAFF. CDR3 sequence (DNA): TGCGCCAGCAGCTTGGCCTCATGGGGCACTAACACTGAAGCTTTCTTT. This rearrangement joins TRBV5-1 to TRBJ1-1, with D possibly being TRBD1 (5 bases). The CDR3 sequence is 16 residues long. V shed 0 bases and J shed 2 bases, with 14 bases lying between them. Germline CDR1 is SGHRS and CDR2 is YFSETQ.

The rearrangement joins TRBV5-4 to TRBJ2-1; TRBD2 matches at 11 bases. The ends lost 3 bases at V and 1 base at J; junction bases unmatched: 12. Germline CDR1 and CDR2: SGHNT and YYREEE (reference sequence). This CDR3 region has 19 residues. This CDR3 is CASSSDTSGRSNSYNEQFF. CDR3 DNA: TGTGCCAGCAGCTCGGACACTAGCGGGAGATCCAATTCCTACAATGAGCAGTTCTTC.

This clone was observed a few times. The CDR3 coding sequence is TGTGCCAGCAGCTTCCAGGGGGTGGCCGATGAGCAGTTCTTC. Protein sequence: CASSFQGVADEQFF. The chain links TRBV7-8 to TRBJ2-1, with TRBD1 identical over 7 bases. Germline V lookup: CDR1 SGHVS, CDR2 FQNEAQ. V trimming: 3 bases; J trimming: 8 bases; junction bases outside the gene matches: 7. CDR3 length: 14 amino acids.

The V and J genes are TRBV7-6 and TRBJ2-1; weak D call: TRBD1 (6 bases). The CDR3 has 16 residues. Trimming shortened V by 1 base and J by 4 bases, and 14 bases separated the two germline ends. Germline assignment: CDR1 SGHVS and CDR2 FNYEAQ. The CDR3, as DNA: TGTGCCAGCAGCTTAGAGGGTCAGGGGAGATACAATGAGCAGTTCTTC. As protein: CASSLEGQGRYNEQFF.